This T cell receptor (beta chain) emerged from a study of vaccination effects on CD4 cells after COVID-19. Within the ViraFEST assay, antigen-specific CD4+ T cells underwent expansion with viral peptide pools prior to sequencing. At the end of 9 to 11 days of culture, CD4+ T cells were isolated. Negative nucleocapsid antibody tests before and after vaccination confirmed no previous SARS-CoV-2 infection. V shed 6 bases and J 0 bases; nucleotides not matched to a gene: 5. CDR3 size: 15 residues. Germline lookup yields CDR1 MNHEY and CDR2 SMNVEV (reference sequence). Method: immunoSEQ multiplex PCR; TCRdb's copy keeps in-frame clones and lacks some. The sample holds about 37,000 clones, about 69% seen once. As regards this clone: Its cognate antigen is unknown.

The chain joins TRBV27 to TRBJ1-1, with 9 bases aligning to TRBD1. Sequencing used CD4+ T cells from PBMCs cultured with HCoV-OC43 spike peptides, obtained before COVID-19 vaccination. Indicated subset: HCoV-OC43 spike overlapping peptide pool stimulation. The sequence derives from a human donor who received a COVID-19 vaccine. The CDR3 here is CASRRGQGMNTEAFF. In DNA form, the CDR3 reads TGTGCCAGCAGGCGAGGACAGGGGATGAACACTGAAGCTTTCTTT.